A selection of T cell receptor beta chains follows, all from one sample in a study of Ad26.COV2.S vaccination and SARS-CoV-2 variants. Libraries were prepared by immunoSEQ multiplex PCR; TCRdb keeps only in-frame clonotypes and omits some of them. The sample contains about 330,000 clones, around 90% of which appear only once. The sample was peripheral blood, taken in a trial of Ad26.COV2.S vaccine versus placebo. Source of these receptors: a person aged 18 to 59 who received the Ad26.COV2.S COVID-19 vaccine or a placebo. CDR3s include the opening cysteine and the closing phenylalanine or tryptophan. D genes are given only for firm matches. Clone size appears in some rows only: once, few, many, or a class for an expanded clone.

-	-	TRBV27	TRBJ2-7	CASGQGPSYEQYF	TGTGCCAGCGGGCAGGGACCCTCCTACGAGCAGTACTTC
once	TRBD1	TRBV18	TRBJ2-7	CASSPDRAGYEQYF	TGTGCCAGCTCACCCGACAGGGCAGGTTACGAGCAGTACTTC
few	-	TRBV27	TRBJ1-6	CATGPYNSPLHF	TGTGCCACCGGACCGTATAATTCACCCCTCCACTTT
-	TRBD2	TRBV29-1	TRBJ2-1	CSVNKWEGRYNEQFF	TGCAGCGTCAATAAGTGGGAGGGGCGGTACAATGAGCAGTTCTTC
-	-	TRBV9	TRBJ1-1	CASSMTVNTEAFF	TGTGCCAGCAGCATGACAGTGAACACTGAAGCTTTCTTT
-	TRBD2	TRBV28	TRBJ2-3	CASSQWVAGVDTQYF	TGTGCCAGCAGCCAGTGGGTAGCGGGAGTCGATACGCAGTATTTT
-	-	TRBV10-3	TRBJ1-1	CAPPTENTEAFF	TGTGCCCCCCCGACCGAGAACACTGAAGCTTTCTTT
-	TRBD2	TRBV4-1	TRBJ2-6	CASSQDVVAGVAGANVLTF	TGCGCCAGCAGCCAAGATGTAGTAGCGGGAGTGGCTGGGGCCAACGTCCTGACTTTC
-	-	TRBV7-6	TRBJ1-2	CASSPWAGHYGYTF	TGTGCCAGCAGCCCGTGGGCGGGGCACTATGGCTACACCTTC
-	TRBD1	TRBV4-1	TRBJ1-2	CASSLRPRGDGYGYTF	TGCGCCAGCAGCTTGCGGCCCAGGGGGGACGGCTATGGCTACACCTTC
-	-	TRBV30	TRBJ2-1	CASTHRYNEQFF	TGTGCCTCGACACATCGCTACAATGAGCAGTTCTTC
-	-	TRBV6-2/TRBV6-3	TRBJ2-7	CASSYSTASSYEQYF	TGTGCCAGCAGTTACTCGACCGCCAGCTCCTACGAGCAGTACTTC
-	TRBD1	TRBV5-4	TRBJ1-2	CASSLGGNYGYTF	TGTGCCAGCAGCTTAGGGGGCAACTATGGCTACACCTTC
-	-	TRBV4-1	TRBJ1-1	CASSHGEEGPTEAFF	TGCGCCAGCAGCCACGGGGAGGAGGGACCCACTGAAGCTTTCTTT
-	-	TRBV4-1	TRBJ1-1	CASSQGEGMNTEAFF	TGCGCCAGCAGCCAAGGAGAGGGAATGAACACTGAAGCTTTCTTT
-	TRBD1	TRBV6-1	TRBJ1-6	CASSEGQLSNSPLHF	TGTGCCAGCAGTGAGGGACAGCTTAGTAATTCACCCCTCCACTTT
once	-	TRBV19	TRBJ2-3	CASSIGYTQYF	TGTGCCAGTAGTATAGGGTATACGCAGTATTTT
-	TRBD1	TRBV25-1	TRBJ1-2	CASSSGGYGYTF	TGTGCCAGCAGTTCAGGGGGATATGGCTACACCTTC
-	TRBD1	TRBV7-9	TRBJ1-4	CASSLLDRGKEKLFF	TGTGCCAGCAGCCTTCTTGACAGGGGAAAGGAAAAACTGTTTTTT
-	-	TRBV7-9	TRBJ1-1	CASSLVLGAFTEAFF	TGTGCCAGCAGCTTAGTTCTGGGGGCTTTTACTGAAGCTTTCTTT
-	-	TRBV18	TRBJ1-2	CASSRVAGTYGYTF	TGTGCCAGCTCGAGGGTAGCAGGGACCTATGGCTACACCTTC
-	-	TRBV4-1	TRBJ1-4	CASSQESPSLNEKLFF	TGCGCCAGCAGCCAAGAGTCCCCTTCCCTAAATGAAAAACTGTTTTTT
-	-	TRBV25-1	TRBJ2-1	CASSGPKGLAAYYNEQFF	TGTGCCAGCAGTGGGCCCAAGGGTCTAGCAGCCTACTACAATGAGCAGTTCTTC
once	-	TRBV28	TRBJ2-1	CASSPSQVEVLHEQFF	TGTGCCAGCAGTCCGTCTCAGGTTGAGGTATTGCATGAGCAGTTCTTC
-	-	TRBV11-2	TRBJ2-3	CASTLWGGPDTQYF	TGTGCCAGCACCCTGTGGGGGGGCCCAGATACGCAGTATTTT
-	-	TRBV29-1	TRBJ1-1	CSVVSGSILVPEAFF	TGCAGCGTTGTATCAGGGTCGATCCTGGTCCCTGAAGCTTTCTTT
once	-	TRBV12-5	TRBJ1-5	CASGLVLLGQNHNQPQHF	TGTGCTAGTGGTTTGGTACTGTTGGGTCAGAACCACAATCAGCCCCAGCATTTT
-	-	TRBV9	TRBJ2-2	CASSPQTGPGAGELFF	TGTGCCAGCAGCCCCCAGACTGGTCCTGGCGCCGGGGAGCTGTTTTTT
-	-	TRBV11-2	TRBJ1-1	CASSLDRAREAFF	TGTGCCAGCAGCTTAGATCGGGCCCGGGAAGCTTTCTTT
-	-	TRBV5-1	TRBJ2-3	CASSLVVGASGTDTQYF	TGCGCCAGCAGCTTGGTGGTGGGGGCCAGCGGCACAGATACGCAGTATTTT
-	-	TRBV4-1	TRBJ1-2	CASSQDDGGIGIDGYTF	TGCGCCAGCAGCCAAGATGACGGAGGAATCGGAATCGATGGCTACACCTTC
-	-	TRBV27	TRBJ2-3	CASSYSYNVADTQYF	TGTGCCAGCAGTTACTCCTATAATGTGGCAGATACGCAGTATTTT
-	-	TRBV9	TRBJ2-3	CASSPLQGHTDTQYF	TGTGCCAGCAGCCCGTTACAGGGTCACACAGATACGCAGTATTTT
-	-	TRBV11-2	TRBJ1-1	CASSHHSGDTEAFF	TGTGCCAGCAGCCACCACTCGGGGGACACTGAAGCTTTCTTT
-	-	TRBV3-1/TRBV3-2	TRBJ1-4	CASSQVGAGKLFF	TGTGCCAGCAGCCAAGTTGGAGCAGGAAAACTGTTTTTT
-	-	TRBV5-4	TRBJ2-1	CASSPGGTTSDNEQFF	TGTGCCAGCAGCCCTGGCGGGACGACGTCGGACAATGAGCAGTTCTTC
-	TRBD1	TRBV30	TRBJ1-2	CACTPDRVQGGYTF	TGTGCCTGTACTCCGGACAGGGTTCAGGGGGGCTACACCTTC
-	-	TRBV12-5	TRBJ2-1	CASDPRHGVEQFF	TGTGCTAGTGACCCTCGCCATGGGGTTGAGCAGTTCTTC
once	TRBD1	TRBV6-5	TRBJ1-1	CASSYPGTATEAFF	TGTGCCAGCAGTTACCCAGGGACAGCCACTGAAGCTTTCTTT
-	-	TRBV6-5	TRBJ2-1	CASSYSMVSNEQFF	TGTGCCAGCAGTTACTCAATGGTATCCAATGAGCAGTTCTTC
-	-	TRBV18	TRBJ2-1	CASGLNNEQFF	TGTGCCAGCGGGTTAAACAATGAGCAGTTCTTC
-	TRBD1	TRBV18	TRBJ2-6	CASSPRTGTSSGANVLTF	TGTGCCAGCTCACCTCGGACAGGGACGAGCTCTGGGGCCAACGTCCTGACTTTC
-	-	TRBV24-1	TRBJ2-2	CATSQGQGFTGELFF	TGTGCCACCTCCCAAGGGCAGGGGTTCACCGGGGAGCTGTTTTTT
once	TRBD1	TRBV19	TRBJ1-1	CASSVGTGMTEAFF	TGTGCCAGTAGTGTCGGGACAGGGATGACTGAAGCTTTCTTT
-	TRBD2	TRBV24-1	TRBJ2-1	CATKGGTSGPNNEQFF	TGTGCCACTAAAGGTGGGACTAGCGGGCCCAACAATGAGCAGTTCTTC
-	-	TRBV7-2	TRBJ1-3	CASSLSSYGNTIYF	TGTGCCAGCAGCTTATCATCTTATGGAAACACCATATATTTT
-	-	TRBV19	TRBJ1-1	CASSTWGHTEAFF	TGTGCCAGTAGTACCTGGGGCCACACTGAAGCTTTCTTT
-	-	TRBV5-6	TRBJ1-2	CASSLVTAAYGYTF	TGTGCCAGCAGCTTGGTAACCGCCGCCTACGGCTACACCTTC
-	TRBD2	TRBV4-3	TRBJ2-1	CASSPWTSEHNEQFF	TGCGCCAGCAGCCCTTGGACTAGCGAACACAATGAGCAGTTCTTC
-	-	TRBV30	TRBJ1-5	CAWSVLGGNQPQHF	TGTGCCTGGAGTGTACTAGGTGGCAATCAGCCCCAGCATTTT
-	-	TRBV25-1	TRBJ1-5	CASSEFGTKEPQHF	TGTGCCAGCAGTGAATTTGGGACAAAAGAGCCCCAGCATTTT
-	TRBD1	TRBV28	TRBJ1-5	CASSASPGQGNQYSNQPQHF	TGTGCCAGCAGTGCCAGCCCGGGACAGGGCAATCAATATAGCAATCAGCCCCAGCATTTT
-	-	TRBV4-3	TRBJ2-5	CASSQFQRGTQETQYF	TGCGCCAGCAGCCAATTCCAAAGGGGAACCCAAGAGACCCAGTACTTC